One sample yielded the 25 T cell receptor beta chains listed below, sequenced in a study of CD8+ T cells in alopecia areata. Sample treatment: oral pan-JAK inhibitor, 5-10 mg twice daily. Reverse transcribed after extraction, RNA yielded cDNA as the sequencing template. Data came from immunoSEQ multiplex PCR; TCRdb stores just in-frame clones and leaves some out. Of about 140,000 clones in the sample, approximately 86% were seen once. Sequenced here: CD8+ T cells sorted from blood, sampled at week 4, from a patient treated with tofacitinib. The receptors were gathered from a human donor with alopecia areata.

The chain is built from TRBV7-2 and TRBJ2-7; D remains unclear. CDR1 and CDR2 (germline): SGHTA, FQGNSA. CDR3 size: 17 residues. The V end was cut by 4 bases, the J end by 4 bases, with 23 bases between. CDR3 DNA: TGTGCCAGCAGCTCAGCTCCCGACCGTGGGTTCCTTTACGAGCAGTACTTC. It codes for CASSSAPDRGFLYEQYF.

V is TRBV27 and J is TRBJ2-3; TRBD1 aligns across 8 bases. CDR1 MNHEY and CDR2 SMNVEV come from the germline V gene (reference sequence). CDR3 size: 15 residues. Trimming at V came to 4 bases and at J to 2 bases, leaving 5 bases not matched to a gene. CDR3 bases: TGTGCCAGCAGTTACCGGGACAGGATCACAGATACGCAGTATTTT. This sequence encodes CASSYRDRITDTQYF.

There are a few counts of this clone. The chain carries TRBV14 and TRBJ2-1; D is unresolved. Germline values: CDR1 SGHDN, CDR2 FVKESK. V dropped 0 bases and J dropped 7 bases, with 7 bases sitting between them. The CDR3 runs to 13 residues. The CDR3 sequence: CASSQDPGNEQFF. The CDR3 nucleotides read TGTGCCAGCAGCCAAGATCCCGGTAATGAGCAGTTCTTC. Supplemented by reference TRBV14 and TRBJ2-1, the full variable domain reads EAGVTQFPSHSVIEKGQTVTLRCDPISGHDNLYWYRRVMGKEIKFLLHFVKESKQDESGMPNNRFLAERTGGTYSTLKVQPAELEDSGVYFCASSQDPGNEQFFGPGTRLTVL.

V and J are TRBV9 and TRBJ2-1, with D hard to call. V was cut by 4 bases and J by 4 bases, with 3 bases left in between. The CDR3 length is 11 residues. Germline assignment: CDR1 SGDLS and CDR2 YYNGEE. The CDR3 reads CASSLYNEQFF. As DNA, the CDR3 is TGTGCCAGCAGCCTATACAATGAGCAGTTCTTC.

V gene TRBV10-2 combines with J gene TRBJ2-7, with unresolved D. Germline CDR1 reads WSHSY; CDR2 reads SAAADI. The CDR3 length is 13 residues. V was clipped by 2 bases and J by 0 bases, with 5 bases between them. The CDR3 region has the DNA TGCGCCAGCAGTGAGGGGGTCTCCTACGAGCAGTACTTC. Protein sequence: CASSEGVSYEQYF.

The rearrangement uses TRBV11-2 and TRBJ2-1, with 10 bases identical to TRBD2. V dropped 4 bases and J dropped 6; count of bases not matched to a gene: 6. The V gene's germline CDR1 is SGHAT and CDR2 FQNNGV. The CDR3 consists of 15 residues. DNA of the CDR3: TGTGCCAGCAGCTCTCTCCTAGCGGGAGTCAATGAGCAGTTCTTC. Translating gives CASSSLLAGVNEQFF.

The gene calls are TRBV7-9 and TRBJ1-3; 8 nucleotides align to TRBD1. V gave up 5 bases and J gave up 0 bases; unmatched junction bases: 15. CDR3 size: 19 residues. The germline V gene has CDR1 SEHNR and CDR2 FQNEAQ (reference sequence). CDR3 coding DNA: TGTGCCAGCAGCGATGGGACAGGCCCCAGATCCCCCTCTGGAAACACCATATATTTT. Protein product: CASSDGTGPRSPSGNTIYF.

The rearrangement uses TRBV27 and TRBJ2-7; a possible D gene is TRBD1 (6 bases). The CDR3 contains 14 residues. The germline V gene has CDR1 MNHEY and CDR2 SMNVEV (reference sequence). V was cut by 8 bases and J by 2 bases, with 16 bases left in between. The CDR3 loop reads CASYRVDSPYEQYF. Here the CDR3 DNA reads TGTGCCAGCTATCGGGTGGACAGCCCCTACGAGCAGTACTTC.

The rearrangement joins TRBV29-1 to TRBJ2-7; 7 bases line up with TRBD2. Germline CDR1 and CDR2: SQVTM and ANQGSEA. This CDR3 region has 12 residues. V shed 4 bases, J shed 6 bases, and the junction held 6 bases outside the gene matches. In nucleotides, the CDR3 is TGCAGCGTTGTCTGGGAGGGACGCGAGCAGTACTTC. Amino acid sequence: CSVVWEGREQYF.

This sequence joins TRBV7-9 and TRBJ1-4, with a possible D match to TRBD1 (6 bases). Germline V gene sequence: CDR1 SEHNR, CDR2 FQNEAQ (reference sequence). Deletions cut 5 bases from V and 8 bases from J, with 18 bases between. The CDR3 loop spans 15 amino acids. In DNA form, the CDR3 reads TGTGCCAGCAGCCTAAACAGGGCGATGGACGAAAAACTGTTTTTT. Translating gives CASSLNRAMDEKLFF.

This chain connects TRBV30 to TRBJ2-7; weak D call: TRBD2 (5 bases). Trimming pared 5 bases from V and 5 bases from J, leaving 16 bases between. This CDR3 comprises 13 residues. Germline V gives CDR1 GTSNPN, CDR2 SVGIG (reference sequence). CDR3 region: CAWDITSANEQYF. CDR3 coding DNA: TGTGCCTGGGACATTACTAGTGCCAACGAGCAGTACTTC.

The rearrangement links TRBV29-1 to TRBJ2-2, with TRBD1 identical over 10 bases. V gave up 3 bases and J gave up 7 bases; unmatched junction bases: 8. The V gene's germline CDR1 is SQVTM and CDR2 ANQGSEA. The CDR3 spans 15 residues. The CDR3 sequence is CSVEKDRGQVGELFF. The CDR3 bases are TGCAGCGTTGAGAAAGACAGGGGGCAGGTCGGGGAGCTGTTTTTT.

The chain has TRBV18 and TRBJ2-2; 8 positions match TRBD1. The germline V gene encodes CDR1 KGHSH and CDR2 LQKENI. The ends lost 3 bases at V and 0 bases at J; junction bases unmatched: 6. The CDR3 has 17 amino acids. Here the CDR3 DNA reads TGTGCCAGCTCACCGTGGACAGGGCCGGCGAACACCGGGGAGCTGTTTTTT. It codes for CASSPWTGPANTGELFF.

With respect to this clone: The junction does not match germline at one end; this may be a read error. The chain is built from TRBV6-5 and TRBJ2-1; D is ambiguous. Germline V gene data show CDR1 as MNHEY and CDR2 as SVGAGI. The CDR3 totals 14 residues. This CDR3 is CASSPTYSHNEQFF. CDR3 coding DNA: TGTGCCAGCAGTCCGACATACTCCCACAATGAGCAGTTCTTC.

The V gene is TRBV29-1, the J gene TRBJ2-7; 8 nucleotides line up with TRBD1. The CDR3 is made up of 12 amino acids. The junction had 4 bases not matched to a gene; V was cut back by 6 bases and J by 3 bases. The V gene's germline CDR1 is SQVTM and CDR2 ANQGSEA. In nucleotides, the CDR3 is TGCAGCGTACCCGGGACAGGCTACGAGCAGTACTTC. This codes for CSVPGTGYEQYF.

The genes are TRBV14 and TRBJ1-2; D ambiguous. Trimming left V 4 bases short and J 3 bases short, with 12 bases between. CDR1 and CDR2 from the germline V gene are SGHDN and FVKESK. The CDR3 loop spans 14 amino acids. CDR3 coding DNA: TGTGCCAGCAGCCCCTGGAGGGCGGACTATGGCTACACCTTC. Its protein is CASSPWRADYGYTF.

The J gene is TRBJ1-6, the V gene TRBV13, with a possible D match to TRBD1 (5 bases). Germline CDR1 and CDR2: PRHDT and FYEKMQ (reference sequence). The CDR3 sequence is 17 residues long. Trimming cost V 5 bases and J 8 bases, with 22 bases left between them. CDR3 coding DNA: TGTGCCAGCAGCGCTAAAGGGGACCTAGGGGCTCATTCACCCCTCCACTTT. It translates to CASSAKGDLGAHSPLHF.

This clone was counted between two and nine times. The sample contains more than one DNA sequence encoding this CDR3. The chain carries TRBV7-9 and TRBJ2-7, with D unclear. Germline assignment: CDR1 SEHNR and CDR2 FQNEAQ (reference sequence). The length of the CDR3 is 11 residues. The germline V and J ends were trimmed by 5 bases and 0 bases, with 2 bases remaining between them. In DNA, the CDR3 is TGTGCCAGCAGCCACTCCTACGAGCAGTACTTC. As protein: CASSHSYEQYF.

The CDR3 loop is CASSFVTSGSSYEQYF. The CDR3 bases are TGTGCCAGCAGCTTTGTAACTAGCGGGAGCTCCTACGAGCAGTACTTC. The chain has TRBV11-2 and TRBJ2-7; TRBD2 matches 11 bases. The CDR3 has 16 amino acids. The germline V gene encodes CDR1 SGHAT and CDR2 FQNNGV. Trimming took 3 bases from V and 0 from J; bases not matched to a gene: 4.

V gene TRBV27 combines with J gene TRBJ1-2; possibly TRBD1 for D (6 bases). The CDR3 is 12 residues long. V lost 7 bases and J 7 bases, leaving 13 bases between the germline ends. Germline CDR1 MNHEY, CDR2 SMNVEV (reference sequence). The CDR3 here is CASTSSQGGYTF. CDR3 DNA: TGTGCCAGCACCTCCTCACAGGGTGGCTACACCTTC.

CDR3 region: CASRGGDEQYF. The CDR3 DNA reads as TGTGCCAGCAGAGGAGGAGACGAGCAGTACTTC. The chain combines TRBV25-1 with TRBJ2-7, with a weak D call TRBD2 (5 bases). This CDR3 contains 11 residues. Trimming cost V 6 bases and J 5 bases, with 8 bases left between them. The germline CDR1 and CDR2 sequences are MGHDK and SYGVNS.

The chain links TRBV7-6 to TRBJ2-3, with D perhaps TRBD1 (6 bases). V was cut by 5 bases and J by 3 bases, with 12 bases left in between. This CDR3 region has 14 residues. The germline gives CDR1 SGHVS, CDR2 FNYEAQ. The CDR3 DNA reads TGTGCCAGCAGCACCCGGACAGATACAGATACGCAGTATTTT. As protein: CASSTRTDTDTQYF.

The chain links TRBV29-1 to TRBJ2-5, with TRBD2 as a possible D gene (5 bases). This CDR3 is built from 16 residues. Germline-derived CDR1 and CDR2 are SQVTM and ANQGSEA. V shed 0 bases and J shed 9 bases, with 23 bases lying between them. The chain's CDR3 is CSVEDANPSRRSAQYF. DNA of the CDR3: TGCAGCGTTGAAGACGCCAACCCCTCGCGGAGGTCGGCCCAGTACTTC. Full variable domain (missing parts from reference TRBV29-1 and TRBJ2-5): SAVISQKPSRDICQRGTSLTIQCQVDSQVTMMFWYRQQPGQSLTLIATANQGSEATYESGFVIDKFPISRPNLTFSTLTVSNMSPEDSSIYLCSVEDANPSRRSAQYFGPGTRLLVL.

The chain employs TRBV6-1 and TRBJ2-3, with TRBD1 matching 7 bases. Germline lookup yields CDR1 MNHNS and CDR2 SASEGT. V lost 2 bases to trimming and J lost 4 bases; unmatched junction nucleotides: 6. The length of the CDR3 is 15 residues. The CDR3: CASSEHIRGSDTQYF. The CDR3 DNA reads TGTGCCAGCAGTGAACATATCAGGGGGTCAGATACGCAGTATTTT.

This chain links TRBV25-1 with TRBJ2-7; 8 bases are a match to TRBD1. Trimming cost V 4 bases and J 5 bases; bases outside gene matches: 1. The V gene's germline CDR1 is MGHDK and CDR2 SYGVNS. The CDR3 runs to 12 residues. The CDR3 region is CASSGTGNEQYF. CDR3 DNA: TGTGCCAGCAGTGGGACAGGGAACGAGCAGTACTTC.